A single sample is the source of the 15 T cell receptor beta chains below, sequenced in a study of T cell changes during pregnancy in multiple sclerosis. TCRdb's table, derived via immunoSEQ multiplex PCR, lists solely in-frame clones and lacks some. Of approximately 88,000 clones listed, 94% are singletons. Sequences were derived from peripheral blood, sampled in the third trimester of pregnancy. These receptors all come from a female donor with multiple sclerosis, enrolled in a pregnancy study.

CDR3 protein: CASSPRQAMDDTQYF. As DNA, the CDR3 is TGTGCCAGCAGCCCCCGACAGGCCATGGATGATACGCAGTATTTT. The chain joins TRBV7-9 to TRBJ2-3, with D maybe TRBD1 (6 bases). Germline V gives CDR1 SEHNR, CDR2 FQNEAQ (reference sequence). The V and J ends lost 5 bases and 6 bases respectively, with 18 bases between them. The CDR3 is made up of 15 amino acids.

The J gene is TRBJ1-2, the V gene TRBV27; no reliable D call. Looked up from germline, CDR1 is MNHEY and CDR2 is SMNVEV (reference sequence). Trimming shortened V by 8 bases and J by 2 bases, and 18 bases separated the two germline ends. The CDR3 totals 15 residues. CDR3 residues: CASGWRGPGNYGYTF. For the CDR3, the DNA is TGTGCCAGCGGATGGCGAGGACCGGGGAACTATGGCTACACCTTC.

The chain joins TRBV29-1 to TRBJ2-1, with D possibly TRBD2 on 6 matching bases. V was shortened by 6 bases and J by 7 bases, with 16 bases between the two germline ends. CDR1 and CDR2 from the germline V gene are SQVTM and ANQGSEA. This CDR3 contains 13 residues. The chain's CDR3 is CSVSGLRRNEQFF. CDR3 DNA: TGCAGCGTATCGGGACTCCGGAGGAATGAGCAGTTCTTC.

The V call is TRBV5-1, the J call TRBJ2-7; 10 bases fit TRBD1. Germline CDR1 reads SGHRS; CDR2 reads YFSETQ. Germline trimming cut 3 bases from V and 4 bases from J; bases unmatched to any gene: 13. The CDR3 runs 17 residues. DNA for the CDR3: TGCGCCAGCAGCTGGGGATTAACCGGGACAGGGGAATACGAGCAGTACTTC. Translating gives CASSWGLTGTGEYEQYF.

The chain is built from TRBV29-1 and TRBJ1-3; possible D gene TRBD1, 6 bases. V dropped 7 bases and J dropped 1 base, with 11 bases sitting between them. The V gene's germline CDR1 is SQVTM and CDR2 ANQGSEA. The CDR3 has 13 residues. The CDR3 DNA reads as TGCAGCGGGGCAGGGGTATCTGGAAACACCATATATTTT. This sequence encodes CSGAGVSGNTIYF. The full variable domain, in which reference TRBV29-1 and TRBJ1-3 provide the parts outside the CDR3, is SAVISQKPSRDICQRGTSLTIQCQVDSQVTMMFWYRQQPGQSLTLIATANQGSEATYESGFVIDKFPISRPNLTFSTLTVSNMSPEDSSIYLCSGAGVSGNTIYFGEGSWLTVV.

The rearrangement links TRBV19 to TRBJ2-1, with 10 nucleotides matching TRBD1. Germline CDR1 and CDR2: LNHDA and SQIVND (reference sequence). V was pared by 7 bases and J by 9 bases, with 3 bases of the junction left unmatched. CDR3 size: 12 residues. CDR3 in amino acids: CASTDRGLEQFF. The CDR3 coding sequence is TGTGCCAGTACAGACAGGGGGCTTGAGCAGTTCTTC.

This chain joins TRBV28 and TRBJ1-3; D possibly corresponds to TRBD1 (6 bases). V lost 4 bases to trimming and J lost 4 bases, with 14 bases between them. This CDR3 has 15 amino acids. The germline gives CDR1 MDHEN, CDR2 SYDVKM. The CDR3 coding sequence is TGTGCCAGCAGTTCCTTAACAGGGTACGGAAACACCATATATTTT. As protein: CASSSLTGYGNTIYF. Combining the CDR3 with reference TRBV28 and TRBJ1-3 gives the whole variable domain DVKVTQSSRYLVKRTGEKVFLECVQDMDHENMFWYRQDPGLGLRLIYFSYDVKMKEKGDIPEGYSVSREKKERFSLILESASTNQTSMYLCASSSLTGYGNTIYFGEGSWLTVV.

The chain employs TRBV5-1 and TRBJ2-5, with 8 bases aligning to TRBD1. Trimming removed 4 bases from V and 2 bases from J; junction bases left unmatched: 7. CDR1 and CDR2 (germline): SGHRS, YFSETQ. This CDR3 has 15 residues. The DNA for the CDR3 is TGCGCCAGCAGCCTAGGACAGGGATGGCAAGAGACCCAGTACTTC. Protein: CASSLGQGWQETQYF.

This clone came up a few times. CDR3 sequence: CASSKPPGLADYEQYF. The CDR3 nucleotides are TGTGCCAGCAGTAAACCCCCGGGACTAGCGGACTACGAGCAGTACTTC. The J gene is TRBJ2-7, the V gene TRBV28; TRBD2 matches 11 bases. The CDR3 extends over 16 amino acids. Germline CDR1 and CDR2: MDHEN and SYDVKM. J lost 3 bases, V lost 5 bases, and 9 bases had no gene match.

J is TRBJ1-2 and V is TRBV2; no clear D gene. Trimming shortened V by 8 bases and J by 3 bases, and 19 bases separated the two germline ends. Per the germline V gene, CDR1 is SNHLY and CDR2 is FYNNEI. CDR3 length: 15 amino acids. CDR3 amino acids: CASSTSPNSDYGYTF. As DNA, the CDR3 is TGTGCCAGCTCAACGTCCCCCAATTCGGACTATGGCTACACCTTC.

The chain recombines TRBV2 with TRBJ1-1; no clear D. The V end lost 4 bases, the J end lost 4 bases, and 4 bases lay between the germline ends. The germline V gene encodes CDR1 SNHLY and CDR2 FYNNEI. CDR3 size: 11 residues. The CDR3, as DNA: TGTGCCAGCAGTGTGAGCACTGAAGCTTTCTTT. Encoded protein: CASSVSTEAFF.

The chain employs TRBV30 and TRBJ2-3; D not certain. Trimming stripped 3 bases from V and 0 bases from J, with 7 bases between. The germline gives CDR1 GTSNPN, CDR2 SVGIG (reference sequence). This CDR3 is built from 13 residues. CDR3 loop: CAWRETSTDTQYF. The CDR3 DNA is TGTGCCTGGAGGGAGACTAGCACAGATACGCAGTATTTT.

V usage is TRBV5-6 and J usage is TRBJ2-2, with TRBD2 matching 10 bases. CDR1 SGHDT and CDR2 YYEEEE come from the germline V gene. V lost 1 base, J lost 6 bases, and 6 bases stayed unmatched. The CDR3 contains 16 residues. CDR3 loop: CASSLTSGVPSGELFF. The DNA of the CDR3 is TGTGCCAGCAGCTTGACTAGCGGGGTTCCCTCCGGGGAGCTGTTTTTT.

This clone was detected once. The V call is TRBV19, the J call TRBJ1-1; the D gene is possibly TRBD1 (5 bases). CDR1 and CDR2 from the germline V gene are LNHDA and SQIVND (reference sequence). This CDR3 has 13 residues. Trimming removed 4 bases from V and 6 bases from J, with 12 bases in between. The CDR3 DNA reads as TGTGCCAGTAGTACCTTACCGGGGGCTGAAGCTTTCTTT. The encoded protein is CASSTLPGAEAFF.

The gene calls are TRBV19 and TRBJ2-7; tentatively, D is TRBD2 (5 bases). Germline V gene data show CDR1 as LNHDA and CDR2 as SQIVND (reference sequence). With 3 bases removed from V and 3 bases from J, the gap between germline ends came to 15 bases. CDR3 length equals 15 residues. CDR3 loop: CASSMGSGLYYEQYF. The CDR3 DNA is TGTGCCAGTAGTATGGGTTCAGGACTCTACTACGAGCAGTACTTC.